Below, one T cell receptor beta chain is given with its context. Its target is not known. The data were obtained in a study of brain T cells in children with intractable seizures. Points from the study as a whole: HCMV serostatus was not known, and viral specificity came from CDR3 similarity only. Clones missing pre-surgery may reflect undersampling of that blood sample.

TCRdb keeps only in-frame clones here, not all; method: immunoSEQ multiplex PCR. In the table there are about 340,000 clones, roughly 93% of which are singletons. This CDR3 is built from 13 residues. Germline lookup yields CDR1 SGHRS and CDR2 YFSETQ. The J segment lost 5 bases and the V segment lost 3 bases, leaving 4 bases of the junction unmatched. Stated time point: blood from clinic visit 5 months post-surgery; TSC patient then seizure free. The sequenced cases were selected for having the highest brain T cell transcript signatures. Before surgery, patients took at least one anti-epileptic drug. The chain is built from TRBV5-1 and TRBJ2-7, with 8 nucleotides matching TRBD1. This specimen was peripheral blood, taken approximately 5 months after surgery. This TCR was sampled from a boy under two years old with tuberous sclerosis and intractable seizures. The CDR3 sequence is CASSYEDRDEQYF. Here the CDR3 DNA reads TGCGCCAGCAGCTACGAGGACAGGGACGAGCAGTACTTC.